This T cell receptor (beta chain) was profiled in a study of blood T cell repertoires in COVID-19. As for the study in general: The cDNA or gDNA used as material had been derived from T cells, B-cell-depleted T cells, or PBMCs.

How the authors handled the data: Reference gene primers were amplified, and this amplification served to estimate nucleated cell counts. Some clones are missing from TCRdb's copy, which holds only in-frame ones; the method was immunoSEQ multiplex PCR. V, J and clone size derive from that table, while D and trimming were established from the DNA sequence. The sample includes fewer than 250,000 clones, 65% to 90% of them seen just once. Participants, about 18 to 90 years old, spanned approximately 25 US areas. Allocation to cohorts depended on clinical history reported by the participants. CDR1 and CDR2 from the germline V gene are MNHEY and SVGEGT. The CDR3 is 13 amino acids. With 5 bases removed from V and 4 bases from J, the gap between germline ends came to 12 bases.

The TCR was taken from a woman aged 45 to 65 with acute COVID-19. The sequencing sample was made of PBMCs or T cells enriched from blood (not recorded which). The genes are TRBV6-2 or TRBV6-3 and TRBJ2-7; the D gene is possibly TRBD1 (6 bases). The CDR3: CASSQGQLYEQYF. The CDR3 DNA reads TGTGCCAGCAGTCAAGGACAGCTTTACGAGCAGTACTTC.